The rows below give T cell receptor beta chains drawn from one sample of a study of blood T cell repertoires in COVID-19. Measured with immunoSEQ multiplex PCR; TCRdb has only the in-frame clones, and not every one. The table records 200,000 to 250,000 clones, around three quarters of them present only once. The sequenced sample consisted of peripheral blood. These receptors all come from a woman aged 70-85 years with acute or convalescent COVID-19. The conserved cysteine and the conserved F or W are not part of the CDR3 here.

j_gene	v_gene	CDR3aa
TRBJ2-7	TRBV4-2	ASSQGLADTYEQY
TRBJ1-5	TRBV10-2	ASSDRGPNQPQH
TRBJ2-1	TRBV6-1	ASSEPSGSISEQF
TRBJ2-5	TRBV10-2	ASSESGGPWGTQY
TRBJ2-5	TRBV7-7	ASSLLVGRWEYQETQY
TRBJ2-1	TRBV5-1	ASSLVPSGMERKF
TRBJ1-6	TRBV7-9	ASSRDRGPYNSPLH
TRBJ2-5	TRBV19	ASSISETSGETQY
TRBJ2-3	TRBV5-1	ASSLGGGTLAGSTDTQY
TRBJ2-1	TRBV19	ASSTKGTSRNEQF
TRBJ2-1	TRBV10-3	AISEDRGLGEQF